The rows below give T cell receptor beta chains drawn from one sample of a study of early T cells in non-severe SARS-CoV-2 infection. From the 5' RACE reads, TCRdb called clonotypes with MiXCR, one entry per CDR3 protein. The sample lists around 67,000 distinct CDR3 sequences, more than 9% occurring once. The sequencing sample was made of whole blood. The receptors were gathered from an adult who was a healthcare worker with PCR-confirmed SARS-CoV-2 infection or an uninfected control (not recorded which). The CDR3 runs from the conserved cysteine through the conserved F or W. The order of the fields is V gene, D gene, clone size, J gene, CDR3 DNA, CDR3 protein. A D gene is named only where the DNA matches it firmly. The size of a clone is reported for some rows only, either as once, few or many, or as a class for expanded clones.

TRBV6-5	-	-	TRBJ2-1	TGTGCCAGCAGACTGGATGCCTCCTACAATGAGCAGTTCTTC	CASRLDASYNEQFF
TRBV7-9	TRBD2	many	TRBJ2-7	TGTGCCAGCAGCTTATGGACTAGCGGGAGGGCCTGGGACGAGCAGTACTTC	CASSLWTSGRAWDEQYF
TRBV11-3	-	few	TRBJ2-1	TGTGCCAGCAGCTTAGTCACACTTAGCTCCTACAATGAGCAGTTCTTC	CASSLVTLSSYNEQFF
TRBV28	-	-	TRBJ1-1	TGTGCCAGCAGTTTACCGGGAGGGTTGGACACTGAAGCTTTCTTT	CASSLPGGLDTEAFF
TRBV7-6	TRBD1	few	TRBJ1-1	TGTGCCAGCAGCCCTGACAGGGGTAACACTGAAGCTTTCTTT	CASSPDRGNTEAFF
TRBV20-1	-	many	TRBJ1-3	TGCAGTGCTAGAGGGGAATTAACGAGCTCTGGAAACACCATATATTTT	CSARGELTSSGNTIYF
TRBV5-5	TRBD1	many	TRBJ2-5	TGTGCCAGCAGCTTGGCTGGGGGACAGGGGGAGACCCAGTACTTC	CASSLAGGQGETQYF
TRBV2	-	-	TRBJ1-3	TGTGCCAGCAGCCGCCCAAAAACAGGTTCTGGAAACACCATATATTTT	CASSRPKTGSGNTIYF
TRBV7-6	-	many	TRBJ2-2	TGTGCCAGCAGCTTGTCCGGGACTGAAATACTAGGGGAGCTGTTTTTT	CASSLSGTEILGELFF
TRBV3-1	-	many	TRBJ2-1	TGTGCCAGCAGCTCCCACGGGGCCTACAATGAGCAGTTCTTC	CASSSHGAYNEQFF
TRBV6-2/TRBV6-3	-	few	TRBJ2-5	TGTGCCAGCGGATGGGGTGACCACCAAGAGACCCAGTACTTC	CASGWGDHQETQYF
TRBV12-3/TRBV12-4	-	few	TRBJ2-7	TGTGCCAGCAGTCCTCCCAATCGGGGCTCCTACGAGCAGTACTTC	CASSPPNRGSYEQYF
TRBV6-1	-	many	TRBJ2-7	TGTGCCAGCAGCCCTCCCCGGGGGACATACCTCTACGAGCAGTACTTC	CASSPPRGTYLYEQYF
TRBV9	TRBD1	few	TRBJ1-6	TGTGCCAGCAGCGTAGCTACGGACAGGGGTTCACCCCTCCACTTT	CASSVATDRGSPLHF
TRBV29-1	TRBD1	many	TRBJ2-7	TGCAGCGTTGGCCCCGGGACAGGGGGCCGGGAGCAGTACTTC	CSVGPGTGGREQYF
TRBV29-1	-	many	TRBJ2-5	TGCAGCGTTGCCCCGGACAGTCAAGAGACCCAGTACTTC	CSVAPDSQETQYF
TRBV7-9	-	many	TRBJ2-7	TGTGCCAGCAGCTTACTGGGCCAGGGGATTTTCTACGAGCAGTACTTC	CASSLLGQGIFYEQYF
TRBV7-9	-	few	TRBJ2-7	TGTGCCAGCAGCCCTAGCAGAAACTCCTACGAGCAGTACTTC	CASSPSRNSYEQYF
TRBV28	-	many	TRBJ2-2	TGTGCCAGCAGTACCCCGGGACAGAACACCGGGGAGCTGTTTTTT	CASSTPGQNTGELFF
TRBV3-1	-	-	TRBJ2-3	TGTGCCAGCAGCCAAGATCGCGGACAGCGCACAGATACGCAGTATTTT	CASSQDRGQRTDTQYF
TRBV19	TRBD2	many	TRBJ2-1	TGTGCCACCTCAAGGAGCGGGAGGGCCATCAACAATGAGCAGTTCTTC	CATSRSGRAINNEQFF
TRBV12-5	-	-	TRBJ2-5	TGTGCTAGTGGTTTGTTGGGAGTCAGGGGGAGGGAGACCCAGTACTTC	CASGLLGVRGRETQYF
TRBV3-1	-	many	TRBJ1-5	TGTGCCAGCAGCCAATATCAGGGAAGCAATCAGCCCCAGCATTTT	CASSQYQGSNQPQHF
TRBV27	-	-	TRBJ2-7	TGTGCCAGCAGCCCCGGGGGTCTGATGTACGAGCAGTACTTC	CASSPGGLMYEQYF
TRBV7-9	TRBD2	-	TRBJ2-7	TGTGCCAGCAGCCCAAAGGGACTAGCGGGCGAGCAGTACTTC	CASSPKGLAGEQYF
TRBV6-6	-	many	TRBJ1-1	TGTGCCGGCCGGGGGGCGAACACTGAAGCTTTCTTT	CAGRGANTEAFF
TRBV12-3/TRBV12-4	TRBD1	many	TRBJ2-2	TGTGCCAGCAGTTGGACAGGCGACAACACCGGGGAGCTGTTTTTT	CASSWTGDNTGELFF
TRBV9	-	many	TRBJ2-7	TGTGCCAGCAGCGTAGAACCCAGCTCCTACGAGCAGTACTTC	CASSVEPSSYEQYF
TRBV27	-	few	TRBJ2-3	TGTGCCAGCCACCTTACCATCACAGATACGCAGTATTTT	CASHLTITDTQYF
TRBV6-5	-	many	TRBJ2-7	TGTGCCAGCAGTTACGAGGACTCCTTACCCTCCGAGCAGTACTTC	CASSYEDSLPSEQYF
TRBV6-5	TRBD1	few	TRBJ1-6	TGTGCCAGCAGTTACGAGACAGGGATAAATTCACCCCTCCACTTT	CASSYETGINSPLHF
TRBV12-3/TRBV12-4	TRBD1	-	TRBJ1-2	TGTGCCAGCAGCAACACTCCGGGACAGCTATTTTCCGCTAACTATGGCTACACCTTC	CASSNTPGQLFSANYGYTF
TRBV12-5	TRBD1	many	TRBJ1-5	TGTGCTAGTGGTTCAGGGGGGCTGGGCAATCAGCCCCAGCATTTT	CASGSGGLGNQPQHF
TRBV3-1	TRBD1	-	TRBJ2-7	TGTGCCAGCAGCCGCCAGGGGGCGAACGAGCAGTACTTC	CASSRQGANEQYF
TRBV20-1	-	few	TRBJ2-1	TGCAGTGCTGGTCGGGGGGCCCACTACAATGAGCAGTTCTTC	CSAGRGAHYNEQFF
TRBV29-1	-	few	TRBJ1-1	TGCAGCGCCCGACTTGGGAAAACTGAAGCTTTCTTT	CSARLGKTEAFF
TRBV12-3/TRBV12-4	-	many	TRBJ2-2	TGTGCCAGCAGTTTAAGGCCGAAAAAACACACCGGGGAGCTGTTTTTT	CASSLRPKKHTGELFF
TRBV7-7	TRBD2	few	TRBJ2-1	TGTGCTAGCAGCTTGGGCGGGACTAGGGCCTACAATGAGCAGTTCTTC	CASSLGGTRAYNEQFF
TRBV6-2/TRBV6-3	-	many	TRBJ2-3	TGTGCCAGCAGTTACCGAGGAATGATAGGCGCAGATACGCAGTATTTT	CASSYRGMIGADTQYF
TRBV12-3/TRBV12-4	-	many	TRBJ2-3	TGTGCCAGCAGTCAAGACGGGCCTGGGATTGGGACAGATACGCAGTATTTT	CASSQDGPGIGTDTQYF
TRBV4-2	-	many	TRBJ1-5	TGTGCCAGCGGACAGACCGATCAGCCCCAGCATTTT	CASGQTDQPQHF
TRBV7-9	-	many	TRBJ2-3	TGTGCCAGCAGCCAATTCCAGGCAGATCGCACAGATACGCAGTATTTT	CASSQFQADRTDTQYF
TRBV6-5	TRBD1	many	TRBJ1-3	TGTGCCAGCAGGTCAGGGGGTGTCGGAAACACCATATATTTT	CASRSGGVGNTIYF
TRBV7-3	-	-	TRBJ2-3	TGTGCCAGCAGCTTAGCCCCAACGACAAACACAGATACGCAGTATTTT	CASSLAPTTNTDTQYF
TRBV29-1	TRBD1	-	TRBJ2-7	TGCAGCATCCGACAGGGGGCGGGGGAGCAGTACTTC	CSIRQGAGEQYF
TRBV29-1	-	-	TRBJ1-4	TGCAGCGCTCGCGACGCGGGGGGAGCTGAAAAACTGTTTTTT	CSARDAGGAEKLFF
TRBV18	-	many	TRBJ2-5	TGTGCCAGCTCAGCCTACCCGGAGACCCAGTACTTC	CASSAYPETQYF
TRBV7-6	TRBD2	few	TRBJ2-1	TGTGCCAGCAGCGTTACTAGCGGGGGCTACAATGAGCAGTTCTTC	CASSVTSGGYNEQFF
TRBV7-9	-	many	TRBJ1-4	TGTGCCAGCAGCCTCCCCTCCACGGCAACTAATGAAAAACTGTTTTTT	CASSLPSTATNEKLFF
TRBV3-1	TRBD2	few	TRBJ2-3	TGTGCCAGCAGCCAATTTCCATCTAGAGCGGGGGGAACAGATACGCAGTATTTT	CASSQFPSRAGGTDTQYF
TRBV9	TRBD2	-	TRBJ2-3	TGTGCCAGCAGCGTCGGGACTAGCGGTTGGACAGATACGCAGTATTTT	CASSVGTSGWTDTQYF
TRBV12-3/TRBV12-4	TRBD2	-	TRBJ2-5	TGTGCCAGCAGTTTAGCGCATGGCCAGCGGGAGCAAGAGACCCAGTACTTC	CASSLAHGQREQETQYF
TRBV6-2/TRBV6-3	TRBD1	-	TRBJ2-7	TGTGCCAGCAGTCCCGTGGACAGGTCCTACGAGCAGTACTTC	CASSPVDRSYEQYF
TRBV7-3	TRBD2	many	TRBJ2-2	TGTGCCAGCAGCTTAAGTAGCGGGGGTACCGGGACCGGGGAGCTGTTTTTT	CASSLSSGGTGTGELFF
TRBV11-2	-	many	TRBJ2-2	TGTGCCAGCAGCCCCGGGACTCCCTCTTTACACACCGGGGAGCTGTTTTTT	CASSPGTPSLHTGELFF
TRBV29-1	TRBD1	-	TRBJ2-7	TGCAGCTCCAGGGGACAGGGCGGCGAGCAGTACTTC	CSSRGQGGEQYF
TRBV12-3/TRBV12-4	-	-	TRBJ2-6	TGTGCCAGCACCGACAGCTCTGGGGCCAACGTCCTGACTTTC	CASTDSSGANVLTF
TRBV18	-	-	TRBJ1-2	TGTGCCAGCTCACCTGGGAACGGCTACACCTTC	CASSPGNGYTF
TRBV20-1	TRBD1	many	TRBJ1-5	TGCAGTGCCCCAGCGGGACAGGGGACGGGCAATCAGCCCCAGCATTTT	CSAPAGQGTGNQPQHF